These 11 T cell receptor gamma chains were all obtained from the same sample, sequenced in a study of gamma delta lymphoproliferative disorders and STAT genes. The receptor sequences were amplified from genomic DNA of peripheral blood mononuclear cells. TCRdb re-called clones from the multiplex PCR reads via CATT. The sample lists around 780 gamma-chain clones, approximately 30% seen once, with about 41% in the top ten. Sequencing input: blood. These receptors all stem from a human donor in good health.

By frequency in the sample, this clone is medium-sized. The rearrangement links TRGV2 to TRGJP2. No J gene was available from TCRdb, and it was assigned here by a germline match of the DNA. CDR3 length: 13 residues. Germline loops: CDR1 EGSNGY, CDR2 YDSYNSKV. V shed 1 base and J 4 bases; nucleotides not matched to a gene: 0. The chain's CDR3 is CATWDGSDWIKTF. CDR3 DNA sequence: TGTGCCACCTGGGACGGTAGTGATTGGATCAAGACGTTT.

With regard to this clone: A far larger clone lies a single base away; this is likely a read error. Other DNA sequences within the sample encode an identical CDR3. The gene calls are TRGV2 and TRGJP. TCRdb gives no J gene; it was assigned here by matching the DNA to germline. Germline V gene sequence: CDR1 EGSNGY, CDR2 YDSYNSKV. CDR3 length equals 18 residues. The CDR3 here is CATWDGPWKELGKKIKVF. DNA of the CDR3: TGCGCCACCTGGGATGGGCCATGGAAAGAGTTGGGCAAAAAAATCAAGGTATTT.

By frequency in the sample, this clone is large. J is TRGJ1 or TRGJ2 and V is TRGV9. TCRdb offers no J gene call, so here the DNA was matched to germline to obtain one. The CDR3 is made up of 15 amino acids. Germline V gives CDR1 GITISATS, CDR2 ISYDGTV (reference sequence). J lost 0 bases, V lost 7 bases, and 12 bases had no gene match. CDR3 in DNA: TGTGCCTTGTGCTTAAGAGGATTGAATTATTATAAGAAACTCTTT. Translation gives CALCLRGLNYYKKLF.

This clone is categorized as large. The rearrangement joins TRGV8 to TRGJ1 or TRGJ2. Here the J gene came from matching the DNA to germline, since TCRdb omits it. CDR1 is VENAVY and CDR2 is YDSYNSRV in the germline V gene. V was clipped by 0 bases and J by 3 bases; unmatched bases: 5. The CDR3 has 14 residues. Here the CDR3 reads CATWDRGAYYKKLF. The CDR3 DNA is TGTGCCACCTGGGATAGGGGGGCTTATTATAAGAAACTCTTT.

This clone appeared a few times. A read error likely explains why the TCRdb protein, taken from a much larger clone, differs from this DNA's translation at residue 7; the protein shown is translated from the DNA. The chain joins TRGV5 to TRGJ1 or TRGJ2. In the absence of a J gene in TCRdb, the DNA was matched to germline to assign it here. The CDR3 extends over 14 amino acids. J gave up 3 bases and V 0 bases, and 5 bases lay outside the gene matches. Germline loops: CDR1 VINAFY, CDR2 YDVSNSKD. CDR3 DNA sequence: TGTGCCACCTGGGACAGGCTCGGTTATTATAAGAAACTCTTT. It translates to CATWDRLGYYKKLF.

By frequency in the sample, this clone is large. V usage is TRGV11 and J usage is TRGJP1. The J gene is absent in TCRdb and was assigned here via DNA matching to germline. TRGV11 is given ORF status, its function remaining uncertain. The CDR3 is made up of 18 amino acids. V lost 2 bases, J lost 0 bases, and 9 bases stayed unmatched. DNA for the CDR3: TGTGCCTGCTGGATTAGGCGTGACGTACATACCACTGGTTGGTTCAAGATATTT. Its protein is CACWIRRDVHTTGWFKIF.

The chain carries TRGV10 and TRGJ1 or TRGJ2. The J gene is absent in TCRdb and was assigned here via DNA matching to germline. TRGV10 falls under the ORF class, with uncertain function. The trim removed 13 bases at V and 11 bases at J, leaving 9 bases unmatched. This CDR3 is 9 amino acids long. The CDR3 nucleotides are TGTGCTGTGGGATCTGAGAAACTCTTT. This encodes CAVGSEKLF.

The chain couples TRGV10 to TRGJ1 or TRGJ2. In the absence of a J gene in TCRdb, the DNA was matched to germline to assign it here. TRGV10 is an ORF, with its function uncertain. Trimming cost V 8 bases and J 3 bases; bases outside gene matches: 11. The CDR3 spans 14 residues. This chain's CDR3 is CAAWDTHIYYKKLF. DNA of the CDR3: TGTGCTGCGTGGGATACCCACATTTATTATAAGAAACTCTTT.

This clone has only a few counts. A read error is the likely source, as a far larger clone sits one nucleotide away. The sample carries other DNA sequences with the same CDR3. This sequence joins TRGV2 and TRGJP1. No J gene is reported in TCRdb; it was inferred here by comparing the DNA with germline. Germline V gene lookup returns CDR1 EGSNGY and CDR2 YDSYNSKV. The CDR3 has 17 amino acids. The CDR3 region has the DNA TGCGCCACCTGGTCCTGGGGGGGTATAACCACTGGTTGGTTCAAGATATTT. Its translation is CATWSWGGITTGWFKIF.

This clone is hyperexpanded within its sample. At the DNA level, this CDR3 is encoded by other sequences in the same sample as well. The chain links TRGV2 to TRGJP2. No J gene was available from TCRdb, and it was assigned here by a germline match of the DNA. CDR3 length equals 12 residues. Germline V CDR1 and CDR2: EGSNGY, YDSYNSKV. Trimming removed 1 base from V and 7 bases from J; junction bases left unmatched: 0. CDR3 loop: CATWDGDWIKTF. DNA for the CDR3: TGTGCCACCTGGGACGGTGATTGGATCAAGACGTTT.

The chain carries TRGV2 and TRGJ1 or TRGJ2. The J gene, absent from TCRdb, was called here by matching the DNA to germline. The length of the CDR3 is 10 residues. The J segment lost 6 bases and the V segment lost 4 bases, leaving 0 bases of the junction unmatched. Germline assignment: CDR1 EGSNGY and CDR2 YDSYNSKV. The DNA of the CDR3 is TGTGCCACCTGGGATTATAAGAAACTCTTT. It specifies CATWDYKKLF.